Below are 24 T cell receptor beta chains sequenced from a single sample in a study of PD-1 blockade in classical Hodgkin lymphoma. Relapse was seen in all patients after autologous stem cell transplantation, and brentuximab vedotin exposure was variable. The method was immunoSEQ multiplex PCR; TCRdb's version includes in-frame clones alone and lacks a portion of them. Among approximately 50,000 clones listed, over 60% were seen once. The sample was peripheral blood mononuclear cells (PBMCs), taken before the second cycle of nivolumab. Receptors were obtained from a human donor with classical Hodgkin lymphoma.

J is TRBJ2-7 and V is TRBV11-2; 8 bases are a match to TRBD2. V dropped 1 base and J dropped 1; count of bases not matched to a gene: 6. This CDR3 has 16 residues. In germline, CDR1 is SGHAT, CDR2 FQNNGV. The CDR3 spells CASSLVGGTSSYEQYF. The CDR3 DNA reads TGTGCCAGCAGCTTAGTCGGCGGGACTAGTTCCTACGAGCAGTACTTC. The whole variable domain, filled in from reference TRBV11-2 and TRBJ2-7, reads EAGVAQSPRYKIIEKRQSVAFWCNPISGHATLYWYQQILGQGPKLLIQFQNNGVVDDSQLPKDRFSAERLKGVDSTLKIQPAKLEDSAVYLCASSLVGGTSSYEQYFGPGTRLTVT.

The chain couples TRBV7-9 to TRBJ1-4; D not resolved. This CDR3 has 16 residues. V gave up 0 bases and J gave up 7 bases, with 15 bases separating them. The germline V gene encodes CDR1 SEHNR and CDR2 FQNEAQ (reference sequence). The CDR3 sequence is CASSLAGLSVGEKLFF. The CDR3 region has the DNA TGTGCCAGCAGCTTAGCCGGACTGTCTGTGGGTGAAAAACTGTTTTTT.

The rearrangement links TRBV7-9 to TRBJ2-1; D perhaps matches TRBD2 (5 bases). Trimming removed 8 bases at V and 0 bases at J, with 14 bases between. The CDR3 totals 15 residues. The V gene's germline CDR1 is SEHNR and CDR2 FQNEAQ (reference sequence). CDR3 residues: CASLSGPSSYNEQFF. The CDR3 DNA reads TGTGCCAGCCTCAGCGGACCTAGCTCCTACAATGAGCAGTTCTTC.

This chain joins TRBV28 and TRBJ2-7; D is unresolved. V was clipped by 3 bases and J by 3 bases, with 6 bases between them. The germline CDR1 and CDR2 sequences are MDHEN and SYDVKM. This CDR3 has 12 amino acids. The CDR3 nucleotides are TGTGCCAGCAGTTTGAGGAGCTACGAGCAGTACTTC. It encodes CASSLRSYEQYF.

The gene calls are TRBV29-1 and TRBJ1-2; weak D call: TRBD1 (5 bases). Trimming took 5 bases from V and 7 from J, leaving 11 bases between them. The CDR3 loop spans 11 amino acids. Germline V lookup: CDR1 SQVTM, CDR2 ANQGSEA. CDR3 DNA sequence: TGCAGCGTTCAGGGAATTGGTGGCTACACCTTC. Amino acid sequence: CSVQGIGGYTF. The full variable domain, its missing parts supplied by reference TRBV29-1 and TRBJ1-2, is SAVISQKPSRDICQRGTSLTIQCQVDSQVTMMFWYRQQPGQSLTLIATANQGSEATYESGFVIDKFPISRPNLTFSTLTVSNMSPEDSSIYLCSVQGIGGYTFGSGTRLTVV.

This chain uses TRBV19 with TRBJ2-5, with TRBD2 matching 8 bases. The V gene's germline CDR1 is LNHDA and CDR2 SQIVND (reference sequence). J gave up 5 bases and V 5 bases, and 10 bases lay outside the gene matches. This CDR3 contains 15 residues. The CDR3 reads CASSAARLASETQYF. CDR3 nucleotide sequence: TGTGCCAGTAGTGCCGCCCGACTAGCGAGCGAGACCCAGTACTTC. The full variable domain, rest sourced from reference TRBV19 and TRBJ2-5, is DGGITQSPKYLFRKEGQNVTLSCEQNLNHDAMYWYRQDPGQGLRLIYYSQIVNDFQKGDIAEGYSVSREKKESFPLTVTSAQKNPTAFYLCASSAARLASETQYFGPGTRLLVL.

This clone was seen only once. The V gene is TRBV11-2, the J gene TRBJ1-5; no clear D. Trimming pared 5 bases from V and 0 bases from J, leaving 5 bases between. The CDR3 length is 13 residues. The germline CDR1 and CDR2 sequences are SGHAT and FQNNGV. In DNA, the CDR3 is TGTGCCAGCAGCCCAAATAGCAATCAGCCCCAGCATTTT. Its protein is CASSPNSNQPQHF.

This chain uses TRBV28 with TRBJ2-2; 8 bases map to TRBD1. Germline CDR1 and CDR2: MDHEN and SYDVKM. The length of the CDR3 is 15 residues. V gave up 6 bases and J gave up 7 bases; unmatched junction bases: 10. The CDR3: CASSPTAGGHGELFF. For the CDR3, the DNA is TGTGCCAGCAGCCCCACGGCAGGGGGCCACGGGGAGCTGTTTTTT.

This chain uses TRBV19 with TRBJ2-7, with D maybe TRBD2 (5 bases). Germline V gene sequence: CDR1 LNHDA, CDR2 SQIVND (reference sequence). This CDR3 spans 15 amino acids. V lost 3 bases to trimming and J lost 2 bases, with 14 bases between them. This chain's CDR3 is CASSIGLLGAYEQYF. Written as DNA, the CDR3 is TGTGCCAGTAGTATCGGACTCCTTGGGGCCTACGAGCAGTACTTC. Filled out from reference TRBV19 and TRBJ2-7, the complete variable domain reads DGGITQSPKYLFRKEGQNVTLSCEQNLNHDAMYWYRQDPGQGLRLIYYSQIVNDFQKGDIAEGYSVSREKKESFPLTVTSAQKNPTAFYLCASSIGLLGAYEQYFGPGTRLTVT.

This clone has a single count. The chain is built from TRBV19 and TRBJ2-3; D call uncertain. The germline V gene encodes CDR1 LNHDA and CDR2 SQIVND (reference sequence). V lost 6 bases to trimming and J lost 5 bases, with 12 bases between them. The CDR3 runs 13 residues. CDR3 protein: CASSPMAKDTQYF. Here the CDR3 DNA reads TGTGCCAGTAGCCCCATGGCCAAAGATACGCAGTATTTT.

The rearrangement joins TRBV29-1 to TRBJ2-1; TRBD1 might be the D (6 bases). The CDR3 extends over 15 amino acids. Trimming removed 4 bases at V and 0 bases at J, with 13 bases between. CDR1 is SQVTM and CDR2 is ANQGSEA in the germline V gene. The CDR3 DNA is TGCAGCGTTGGGGTACAGGGTAGCTCCTACAATGAGCAGTTCTTC. Its protein product is CSVGVQGSSYNEQFF.

Here the CDR3 reads CASRDRGLYEQYF. The CDR3, as DNA: TGTGCCAGCAGAGACAGGGGGCTTTACGAGCAGTACTTC. The chain combines TRBV6-5 with TRBJ2-7; 10 bases are a match to TRBD1. The CDR3 sequence is 13 residues long. Germline-derived CDR1 and CDR2 are MNHEY and SVGAGI. With 6 bases clipped from V and 4 bases from J, the junction kept 3 bases outside the gene matches.

V gene TRBV30 combines with J gene TRBJ1-6, with D tentatively TRBD1 (5 bases). Trimming cost V 3 bases and J 6 bases, with 9 bases left between them. Germline V gene data show CDR1 as GTSNPN and CDR2 as SVGIG (reference sequence). This CDR3 spans 13 amino acids. The CDR3 is CAWSRDVNSPLHF. The DNA for the CDR3 is TGTGCCTGGAGCCGGGACGTTAATTCACCCCTCCACTTT.

This rearrangement joins TRBV19 to TRBJ2-5; 7 nucleotides match TRBD1. Germline V CDR1 and CDR2: LNHDA, SQIVND (reference sequence). This CDR3 has 17 residues. V lost 2 bases to trimming and J lost 5 bases; unmatched junction nucleotides: 14. The CDR3 DNA follows: TGTGCCAGTAGTATAAGAGGGGTCGGACAGGAACGGGAGACCCAGTACTTC. Translation: CASSIRGVGQERETQYF.

This clone was observed a few times. This sequence joins TRBV11-2 and TRBJ2-7; maybe TRBD1 (6 bases). The CDR3 runs 14 residues. V lost 5 bases, J lost 3 bases, and 14 bases lay in between. Germline values: CDR1 SGHAT, CDR2 FQNNGV. This CDR3 is CASSPTGSVYEQYF. The CDR3 DNA follows: TGTGCCAGCAGCCCCACAGGGTCTGTCTACGAGCAGTACTTC. The full variable domain, rest sourced from reference TRBV11-2 and TRBJ2-7, is EAGVAQSPRYKIIEKRQSVAFWCNPISGHATLYWYQQILGQGPKLLIQFQNNGVVDDSQLPKDRFSAERLKGVDSTLKIQPAKLEDSAVYLCASSPTGSVYEQYFGPGTRLTVT.

The J gene is TRBJ2-1, the V gene TRBV7-2, with D hard to call. Trimming cost V 2 bases and J 9 bases, with 5 bases left between them. CDR3 length: 11 amino acids. CDR1 SGHTA and CDR2 FQGNSA come from the germline V gene. CDR3 DNA sequence: TGTGCCAGCAGCTTATTCGGTGAGCAGTTCTTC. Protein: CASSLFGEQFF. The whole variable domain, remainder taken from reference TRBV7-2 and TRBJ2-1, is GAGVSQSPSNKVTEKGKDVELRCDPISGHTALYWYRQSLGQGLEFLIYFQGNSAPDKSGLPSDRFSAERTGGSVSTLTIQRTQQEDSAVYLCASSLFGEQFFGPGTRLTVL.

This clone was recorded only once. The chain links TRBV2 to TRBJ2-7; D uncertain. The CDR3 is 12 amino acids. Trimming cost V 6 bases and J 5 bases, with 11 bases left between them. Germline V lookup: CDR1 SNHLY, CDR2 FYNNEI. In DNA, the CDR3 is TGTGCCAGCAGAGGGCTTAGCCACGAGCAGTACTTC. Translation gives CASRGLSHEQYF.

There are a few counts of this clone. This chain joins TRBV15 and TRBJ2-7, with 7 bases aligning to TRBD2. This CDR3 is 15 amino acids long. The germline CDR1 and CDR2 sequences are LNHNV and YYDKDF (reference sequence). V lost 3 bases, J lost 3 bases, and 8 bases stayed unmatched. The chain's CDR3 is CATSRFRGGGYEQYF. CDR3 sequence (DNA): TGTGCCACCAGCAGGTTCCGGGGCGGGGGCTACGAGCAGTACTTC. Complete variable domain (other parts from reference TRBV15 and TRBJ2-7): DAMVIQNPRYQVTQFGKPVTLSCSQTLNHNVMYWYQQKSSQAPKLLFHYYDKDFNNEADTPDNFQSRRPNTSFCFLDIRSPGLGDTAMYLCATSRFRGGGYEQYFGPGTRLTVT.

The genes are TRBV18 and TRBJ1-1; a weak D match, TRBD1 (6 bases). Trimming stripped 2 bases from V and 8 bases from J, with 12 bases between. Germline CDR1 reads KGHSH; CDR2 reads LQKENI. The CDR3 is made up of 13 amino acids. The CDR3 loop is CASSPMRTDEAFF. CDR3 DNA: TGTGCCAGCTCACCAATGAGGACAGACGAAGCTTTCTTT. Variable domain in full (rest from reference TRBV18 and TRBJ1-1): NAGVMQNPRHLVRRRGQEARLRCSPMKGHSHVYWYRQLPEEGLKFMVYLQKENIIDESGMPKERFSAEFPKEGPSILRIQQVVRGDSAAYFCASSPMRTDEAFFGQGTRLTVV.

This chain uses TRBV5-6 with TRBJ2-1; 11 bases are a match to TRBD2. The germline V gene encodes CDR1 SGHDT and CDR2 YYEEEE. The CDR3 is made up of 14 amino acids. Trimming removed 4 bases from V and 9 bases from J; junction bases left unmatched: 6. The CDR3 nucleotides read TGTGCCAGCAGCCTTACTAGCGGGAGTCTTGAGCAGTTCTTC. Its translation: CASSLTSGSLEQFF.

This clone has more than one count but fewer than ten. This sequence joins TRBV19 and TRBJ2-7; unclear D gene. Germline assignment: CDR1 LNHDA and CDR2 SQIVND (reference sequence). The V gene lost 3 bases and the J gene lost 4 bases, with 10 bases spanning the gap. The CDR3 consists of 13 residues. The CDR3 DNA is TGTGCCAGTAGTATTAGTGTCGAGTACGAGCAGTACTTC. This codes for CASSISVEYEQYF.

This clone occurred a few times. The rearrangement joins TRBV21-1 to TRBJ1-5; TRBD1 is the table's D call and was not checked against the DNA. TRBV21-1 is tagged as a pseudogene. The CDR3 has 14 amino acids. CDR3 region: CASRRDRVYQPQHF. The CDR3 bases are TGTGCCAGCAGGCGGGACAGGGTTTATCAGCCCCAGCATTTT.

This clone was seen a handful of times. The rearrangement joins TRBV6-5 to TRBJ1-1, with D possibly matching TRBD1 (5 bases). The ends were cut back, 2 bases at V and 0 bases at J, with 7 bases in the middle. This CDR3 is 14 amino acids long. Germline CDR1 is MNHEY and CDR2 is SVGAGI. The CDR3 here is CASSYGGMNTEAFF. CDR3 DNA sequence: TGTGCCAGCAGTTACGGGGGTATGAACACTGAAGCTTTCTTT.

This clone has at least ten counts. V is TRBV19 and J is TRBJ2-2, with 7 bases fitting TRBD1. V was pared by 6 bases and J by 7 bases, with 8 bases of the junction left unmatched. The CDR3 contains 14 residues. Germline values: CDR1 LNHDA, CDR2 SQIVND (reference sequence). The CDR3 sequence: CASSGAQGFGELFF. The CDR3 DNA sequence: TGTGCCAGTAGCGGCGCACAGGGGTTCGGGGAGCTGTTTTTT. Filled out from reference TRBV19 and TRBJ2-2, the complete variable domain reads DGGITQSPKYLFRKEGQNVTLSCEQNLNHDAMYWYRQDPGQGLRLIYYSQIVNDFQKGDIAEGYSVSREKKESFPLTVTSAQKNPTAFYLCASSGAQGFGELFFGEGSRLTVL.